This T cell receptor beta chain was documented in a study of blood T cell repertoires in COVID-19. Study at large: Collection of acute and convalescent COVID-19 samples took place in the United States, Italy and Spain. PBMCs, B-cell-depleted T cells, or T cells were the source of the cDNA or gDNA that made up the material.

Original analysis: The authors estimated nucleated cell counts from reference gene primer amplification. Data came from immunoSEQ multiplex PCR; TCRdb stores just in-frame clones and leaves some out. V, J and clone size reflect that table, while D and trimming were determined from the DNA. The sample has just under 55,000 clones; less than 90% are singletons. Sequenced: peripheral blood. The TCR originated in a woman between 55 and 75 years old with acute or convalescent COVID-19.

In DNA, the CDR3 is TGTGCCAGCAGCTTGCTGACGGCGGGACAGGATTTCTACGAGCAGTACTTC. This gives the protein CASSLLTAGQDFYEQYF. The chain has TRBV5-6 and TRBJ2-7; 8 bases align to TRBD1. The junction had 12 bases not matched to a gene; V was cut back by 1 base and J by 3 bases. Germline values: CDR1 SGHDT, CDR2 YYEEEE. This CDR3 has 17 amino acids. Supplemented by reference TRBV5-6 and TRBJ2-7, the full variable domain reads DAGVTQSPTHLIKTRGQQVTLRCSPKSGHDTVSWYQQALGQGPQFIFQYYEEEERQRGNFPDRFSGHQFPNYSSELNVNALLLGDSALYLCASSLLTAGQDFYEQYFGPGTRLTVT.